This entry lists 27 T cell receptor beta chains sequenced from one sample in a study of CD8+ T cells in alopecia areata. Treatment described: oral pan-JAK inhibitor, 5-10 mg twice daily. Isolated RNA was reverse transcribed into cDNA used as the sequencing template. The data were produced by immunoSEQ multiplex PCR, yet TCRdb's version contains in-frame clones alone and is incomplete. This sample has 100,000 to 150,000 clones, with over 55% found just once. The sequences come from CD4+ T cells sorted from blood, collected at week 4, from a patient treated with tofacitinib. These receptors were collected from a human donor with alopecia areata.

J is TRBJ1-5 and V is TRBV5-1, with 7 bases lining up with TRBD1. This CDR3 comprises 15 residues. With V trimmed by 4 bases and J by 1 base, 5 bases remained unmatched. Germline V CDR1 and CDR2: SGHRS, YFSETQ. The DNA for the CDR3 is TGCGCCAGCAGCATGACAGGGATGAGCAATCAGCCCCAGCATTTT. Translating it yields CASSMTGMSNQPQHF.

With respect to this clone: Other DNA sequences in the same sample also yield this CDR3. The chain uses TRBV29-1 and TRBJ1-2; tentative D call: TRBD1 (5 bases). The germline V gene has CDR1 SQVTM and CDR2 ANQGSEA. CDR3 length equals 10 residues. V was shortened by 4 bases and J by 7 bases, with 7 bases between the two germline ends. As DNA, the CDR3 is TGCAGCGTTGGTGACAGTGGCTACACCTTC. Protein product: CSVGDSGYTF.

The chain links TRBV15 to TRBJ1-5; D is possibly TRBD1 (5 bases). Trimming shortened V by 1 base and J by 6 bases, and 13 bases separated the two germline ends. The length of the CDR3 is 15 residues. The germline V gene encodes CDR1 LNHNV and CDR2 YYDKDF (reference sequence). The CDR3: CATSRAITGGQPQHF. DNA of the CDR3: TGTGCCACCAGCAGAGCCATAACAGGAGGTCAGCCCCAGCATTTT.

CDR3: CASSLELAAEYEQYF. CDR3 nucleotides: TGCGCCAGCAGCTTGGAACTAGCGGCCGAGTACGAGCAGTACTTC. V and J are TRBV5-1 and TRBJ2-7; 8 nucleotides line up with TRBD2. The CDR3 length is 15 residues. V trimming: 0 bases; J trimming: 4 bases; junction bases outside the gene matches: 6. CDR1 and CDR2 (germline): SGHRS, YFSETQ.

The chain is built from TRBV27 and TRBJ1-5; no firm D call. Germline V CDR1 and CDR2: MNHEY, SMNVEV (reference sequence). The CDR3 is 13 amino acids. V dropped 1 base and J dropped 7 bases, with 8 bases sitting between them. The CDR3 DNA is TGTGCCAGCAGTTTATTCGGGAAACAGCCCCAGCATTTT. Translation gives CASSLFGKQPQHF.

In its sample, this clone was seen a few times. V and J are TRBV27 and TRBJ2-5, with D possibly matching TRBD2 (6 bases). The V gene lost 6 bases and the J gene lost 5 bases, with 19 bases spanning the gap. CDR3 size: 15 residues. Germline values: CDR1 MNHEY, CDR2 SMNVEV (reference sequence). The CDR3 spells CASSPSYHSGETQYF. The CDR3 DNA follows: TGTGCCAGCAGCCCTTCTTACCACAGCGGGGAGACCCAGTACTTC.

The CDR3 loop is CASSMDRDRDEQYF. CDR3 sequence (DNA): TGCGCCAGCAGCATGGACCGGGACAGGGACGAGCAGTACTTC. The genes are TRBV5-1 and TRBJ2-7, with TRBD1 identical over 9 bases. This CDR3 region has 14 residues. The V gene end was trimmed by 4 bases and the J gene end by 5 bases; junction bases not matched to a gene: 7. Germline V CDR1 and CDR2: SGHRS, YFSETQ.

This chain joins TRBV11-2 and TRBJ2-3, with 8 bases fitting TRBD2. CDR1 and CDR2 from the germline V gene are SGHAT and FQNNGV. Germline trimming cut 1 base from V and 6 bases from J; bases unmatched to any gene: 6. This CDR3 is 15 amino acids long. This CDR3 is CASSLGSGGRDTQYF. The CDR3 DNA sequence: TGTGCCAGCAGCTTAGGGAGCGGGGGCCGGGATACGCAGTATTTT.

The gene calls are TRBV28 and TRBJ2-7; the match to TRBD2 covers 11 bases. The CDR3 extends over 16 amino acids. Per the germline V gene, CDR1 is MDHEN and CDR2 is SYDVKM. V gave up 7 bases and J gave up 1 base; unmatched junction bases: 9. In DNA form, the CDR3 reads TGTGCCAGCAATCCCTCCGGACTAGCGGGTTCCTACGAGCAGTACTTC. Translating it yields CASNPSGLAGSYEQYF.

The chain employs TRBV9 and TRBJ2-1; D may be TRBD2 (5 bases). CDR3 length equals 19 residues. The ends were cut back, 4 bases at V and 6 bases at J, with 29 bases in the middle. From germline, CDR1 is SGDLS and CDR2 YYNGEE. CDR3 nucleotide sequence: TGTGCCAGCAGCACCTCCCCCTCCTTGGGCCTAGCTTCCACCAATGAGCAGTTCTTC. It translates to CASSTSPSLGLASTNEQFF.

Only one count was recorded for this clone. The chain combines TRBV30 with TRBJ1-5; D might be TRBD1 (5 bases). The germline CDR1 and CDR2 sequences are GTSNPN and SVGIG (reference sequence). This CDR3 has 14 amino acids. The V end was cut by 3 bases, the J end by 2 bases, with 11 bases between. CDR3 loop: CAWSPGPCNQPQHF. CDR3 bases: TGTGCCTGGAGCCCGGGGCCTTGCAATCAGCCCCAGCATTTT. Complete variable domain (other parts from reference TRBV30 and TRBJ1-5): SQTIHQWPATLVQPVGSPLSLECTVEGTSNPNLYWYRQAAGRGLQLLFYSVGIGQISSEVPQNLSASRPQDRQFILSSKKLLLSDSGFYLCAWSPGPCNQPQHFGDGTRLSIL.

The chain couples TRBV29-1 to TRBJ1-2, with a possible D match to TRBD1 (5 bases). The germline CDR1 and CDR2 sequences are SQVTM and ANQGSEA. V was trimmed by 6 bases and J by 6 bases, leaving 14 bases between them. There are 12 residues in the CDR3. CDR3: CSVADTYHGYTF. The CDR3 nucleotides read TGCAGCGTGGCGGACACCTACCATGGCTACACCTTC.

The CDR3 region is CASSFRGGSGANVLTF. Written as DNA, the CDR3 is TGTGCCAGCAGCTTTAGAGGAGGCTCTGGGGCCAACGTCCTGACTTTC. The genes are TRBV7-2 and TRBJ2-6; tentative D call: TRBD2 (5 bases). V lost 3 bases and J 0 bases, leaving 9 bases between the germline ends. The germline CDR1 and CDR2 sequences are SGHTA and FQGNSA. This CDR3 is built from 16 residues.

The chain combines TRBV7-2 with TRBJ2-3; 11 bases align to TRBD2. CDR1 is SGHTA and CDR2 is FQGNSA in the germline V gene. The CDR3 contains 16 residues. The ends lost 6 bases at V and 0 bases at J; junction bases unmatched: 5. CDR3 coding DNA: TGTGCCAGCAGGAGACTAGCGGGGTTAAGCACAGATACGCAGTATTTT. It codes for CASRRLAGLSTDTQYF.

The count of this clone is one. The rearrangement uses TRBV30 and TRBJ1-2, with 7 nucleotides matching TRBD1. CDR1 is GTSNPN, CDR2 SVGIG, per germline (reference sequence). This CDR3 has 13 residues. The ends lost 5 bases at V and 6 bases at J; junction bases unmatched: 9. This CDR3 reads CAWRGQGGDGYTF. The CDR3 DNA sequence: TGTGCCTGGCGCGGGCAGGGGGGGGATGGCTACACCTTC.

The rearrangement joins TRBV29-1 to TRBJ1-5; 9 nucleotides line up with TRBD1. Germline V gene lookup returns CDR1 SQVTM and CDR2 ANQGSEA. This CDR3 has 13 amino acids. After removal of 6 bases from V and 3 bases from J, the junction contained 3 bases not matched to a gene. Here the CDR3 DNA reads TGCAGCGTGAACAGGGGGCTCAATCAGCCCCAGCATTTT. Its translation: CSVNRGLNQPQHF.

The chain combines TRBV6-6 with TRBJ2-2, with D hard to call. Trimming cost V 8 bases and J 3 bases, with 7 bases left between them. The germline CDR1 and CDR2 sequences are MNHNY and SVGAGI (reference sequence). The CDR3 contains 12 residues. This CDR3 reads CASLGYTGELFF. CDR3 DNA sequence: TGTGCCAGCCTAGGTTACACCGGGGAGCTGTTTTTT.

This clone appeared once. J is TRBJ2-7 and V is TRBV5-1, with no clear D. The CDR3 runs 15 residues. Germline V gene sequence: CDR1 SGHRS, CDR2 YFSETQ. V dropped 6 bases and J dropped 6 bases, with 22 bases sitting between them. The CDR3 protein is CASIEVGISKPEQYF. The CDR3 DNA sequence: TGCGCCAGCATCGAGGTAGGGATCTCAAAGCCCGAGCAGTACTTC.

The chain combines TRBV5-1 with TRBJ1-6, with TRBD1 identical over 11 bases. Looked up from germline, CDR1 is SGHRS and CDR2 is YFSETQ. V trimming: 2 bases; J trimming: 9 bases; junction bases outside the gene matches: 1. This CDR3 is 14 amino acids long. This chain's CDR3 is CASSLGTGGSPLHF. The CDR3 nucleotides read TGCGCCAGCAGCTTAGGGACAGGGGGTTCACCCCTCCACTTT.

This clone was counted a few times. The V call is TRBV29-1, the J call TRBJ2-7; possible D gene TRBD1, 5 bases. The ends were cut back, 6 bases at V and 3 bases at J, with 12 bases in the middle. The germline V gene has CDR1 SQVTM and CDR2 ANQGSEA. The CDR3 extends over 12 amino acids. This CDR3 is CSVSTGDYEQYF. The CDR3 nucleotides read TGCAGCGTCTCTACAGGAGACTACGAGCAGTACTTC.

A few counts support this clone. The rearrangement uses TRBV6-1 and TRBJ2-7; D is undetermined. The V end was cut by 6 bases, the J end by 0 bases, with 15 bases between. The CDR3 has 15 amino acids. Germline-derived CDR1 and CDR2 are MNHNS and SASEGT. The CDR3 region is CASRATGPSSYEQYF. The CDR3 bases are TGTGCCAGCAGAGCAACCGGGCCCAGCTCCTACGAGCAGTACTTC.

The chain combines TRBV7-2 with TRBJ1-2; D gene ambiguous. From germline, CDR1 is SGHTA and CDR2 FQGNSA. This CDR3 spans 15 amino acids. V lost 0 bases and J lost 6, with 14 bases in between. The CDR3 DNA reads as TGTGCCAGCAGCTTAGCGCATCATTCTACCCATGGCTACACCTTC. Translated, it gives CASSLAHHSTHGYTF.

This clone showed up just once. This chain joins TRBV5-1 and TRBJ2-2; the D gene is possibly TRBD2 (6 bases). Trimming took off 0 bases at V and 0 bases at J, with 12 bases between the two ends. This CDR3 region has 17 residues. Germline lookup yields CDR1 SGHRS and CDR2 YFSETQ. The CDR3 DNA sequence: TGCGCCAGCAGCTTGGGACCCGGGACTTCGAACACCGGGGAGCTGTTTTTT. Protein: CASSLGPGTSNTGELFF.

The V gene is TRBV5-1, the J gene TRBJ1-2, with a tentative D call TRBD1 (5 bases). Germline CDR1 and CDR2: SGHRS and YFSETQ. V was pared by 3 bases and J by 5 bases, with 14 bases between. The CDR3 sequence is 14 residues long. CDR3 sequence (DNA): TGCGCCAGCAGCTACGAATCTGCAGGGTATGGCTACACCTTC. This encodes CASSYESAGYGYTF.

This clone was seen a handful of times. The rearrangement joins TRBV29-1 to TRBJ2-7; D gene unclear. Germline V lookup: CDR1 SQVTM, CDR2 ANQGSEA. This CDR3 is built from 12 residues. The V end was cut by 4 bases, the J end by 3 bases, with 10 bases between. In DNA, the CDR3 is TGCAGCGTTGGCCCCTCGTACTACGAGCAGTACTTC. The encoded protein is CSVGPSYYEQYF.

This clone was counted only a few times. The V gene is TRBV29-1, the J gene TRBJ1-1, with D perhaps TRBD1 (6 bases). The CDR3 sequence is 12 residues long. Trimming took off 7 bases at V and 1 base at J, with 10 bases between the two ends. Germline V CDR1 and CDR2: SQVTM, ANQGSEA. The CDR3 protein is CSGGHPNTEAFF. The CDR3 DNA reads as TGCAGCGGGGGACATCCGAACACTGAAGCTTTCTTT.

This rearrangement joins TRBV29-1 to TRBJ2-5; D may be TRBD1 (5 bases). The V end lost 0 bases, the J end lost 4 bases, and 12 bases lay between the germline ends. Germline values: CDR1 SQVTM, CDR2 ANQGSEA. The length of the CDR3 is 14 residues. The CDR3 region has the DNA TGCAGCGTTGAAGATCTAAGGGGATTAGAGACCCAGTACTTC. Encoded protein: CSVEDLRGLETQYF.